This T cell receptor beta chain was profiled in a study of blood T cells in healthy people across ages. Study-level results: Naive and antigen-experienced cells could not be conclusively compared, given unsorted PBMCs.

Isolation yielded PBMCs, at least 7 million per sample, in every case. Together with a sample-barcoded 5' primer, a J-beta primer mix was included in a second PCR lasting roughly 6 to 12 cycles. Every cDNA was tagged by a template-switch adaptor with 12 random nucleotides. TCRdb reprocessed the 5' RACE reads with MiXCR, giving one entry per CDR3 protein. This table has about a million distinct CDR3 sequences, 30% to 40% appearing once. The table lists this clonotype with a few counts. The antigen is unknown. The CDR3 contains 14 residues. Trimming took 1 base from V and 2 from J, leaving 9 bases between them. CDR1 is SEHNR and CDR2 is FQNEAQ in the germline V gene (reference sequence).

The receptor was derived from a man between 18 and 29 years old in good health. The rearrangement joins TRBV7-9 to TRBJ2-7; TRBD1 might be the D (5 bases). The sequenced sample consisted of blood. The CDR3 region is CASSLEGQAYEQYF. The CDR3 DNA reads as TGTGCCAGCAGCTTAGAAGGACAAGCCTACGAGCAGTACTTC.